This TCR beta chain emerged from a study of cytomegalovirus exposure and HLA in healthy donors. Study as a whole: Among about 179 million T cells, an earlier analysis found roughly 120 million unique TCR beta sequences.

Primers for the PCR totalled 60 Vbeta and 13 Jbeta. TCRdb's table, derived via immunoSEQ multiplex PCR, lists solely in-frame clones and lacks some. There are 95,000 to 130,000 clones in the sample; around three quarters occur only once, and approximately 4.3% lies in the top ten. Each donor was nominally healthy when sampled (though unrecorded immune exposures were likely). The specimen sequenced was PBMCs. This clonotype originated in a man aged 25-45 years in good health and CMV-seropositive.

The CDR3 loop reads CASSQAHDSNYGYTF. CDR3 nucleotide sequence: TGTGCCAGCAGCCAAGCGCATGACAGTAACTATGGCTACACCTTC. The chain is built from TRBV4-2 and TRBJ1-2, with a possible D match to TRBD1 (5 bases). Germline CDR1 is LGHNA and CDR2 is YNFKEQ. Trimming removed 1 base at V and 1 base at J, with 10 bases between. This CDR3 spans 15 amino acids.